This paragraph covers one T cell receptor beta chain sequence. Antigen unknown. The sample originates from a study of cytomegalovirus exposure and HLA in healthy donors. Researchers ran the PCR with 60 Vbeta and 13 Jbeta primers. Measured with immunoSEQ multiplex PCR; TCRdb has only the in-frame clones, and not every one. The sample yields just under 45,000 clones, around 53% seen once. The CDR3 spans 15 residues. Trimming took off 0 bases at V and 6 bases at J, with 12 bases between the two ends. Germline V gene lookup returns CDR1 SGHRS and CDR2 YFSETQ. Study-wide points: In a later analysis, at a false discovery rate of 0.05, fewer than 20,000 TCR beta sequences were associated with HLA alleles. It was likely that a cluster of highly shared sequence variants was a sequencing artifact.

The source is a man aged 55-75 years in good health and CMV-seronegative. The sequencing input was PBMCs. The V and J genes are TRBV5-1 and TRBJ2-2, with a possible D match to TRBD1 (5 bases). The CDR3: CASSLGQGWAGELFF. Written as DNA, the CDR3 is TGCGCCAGCAGCTTGGGGCAGGGTTGGGCCGGGGAGCTGTTTTTT.